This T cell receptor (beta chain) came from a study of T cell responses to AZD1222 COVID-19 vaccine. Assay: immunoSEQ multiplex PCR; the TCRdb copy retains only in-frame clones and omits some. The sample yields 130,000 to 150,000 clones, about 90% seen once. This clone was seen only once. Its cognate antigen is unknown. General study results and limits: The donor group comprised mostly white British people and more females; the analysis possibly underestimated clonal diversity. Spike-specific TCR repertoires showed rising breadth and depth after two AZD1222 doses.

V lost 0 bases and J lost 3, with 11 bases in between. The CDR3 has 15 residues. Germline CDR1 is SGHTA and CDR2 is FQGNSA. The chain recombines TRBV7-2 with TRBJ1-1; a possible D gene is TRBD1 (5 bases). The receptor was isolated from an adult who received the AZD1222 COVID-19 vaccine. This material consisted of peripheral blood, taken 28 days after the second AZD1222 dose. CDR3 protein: CASSLARVGDTEAFF. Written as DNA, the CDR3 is TGTGCCAGCAGCTTAGCCAGGGTAGGGGACACTGAAGCTTTCTTT.